This TCR beta chain is from a study of Graves' ophthalmopathy and Graves' hyperthyroidism. At the level of the study: Peripheral blood sampling occurred at initial diagnosis, before any treatment.

Amplification from RNA transcripts yielded the TCR beta CDR3 regions. The first round was an RT-PCR with HTBI primers, and the second round was a multiplex PCR. TCRdb analysed the multiplex PCR reads with MiXCR anew, one entry per CDR3 protein. This table holds 300,000 to 400,000 distinct CDR3 sequences, 15% to 20% found once. Uncontrolled infections, other autoimmune diseases, pregnancy or lactation barred patients from enrollment. What supplied the PBMCs was roughly 10 ml of fresh peripheral blood. Trimming pared 2 bases from V and 11 bases from J, leaving 22 bases between. The CDR3 length is 15 residues. Germline CDR1 is SGHRS and CDR2 is YFSETQ.

Input material: peripheral blood. V gene TRBV5-1 combines with J gene TRBJ2-5, with D perhaps matching TRBD2 (5 bases). This TCR derives from an adult man with Graves' ophthalmopathy. CDR3 sequence: CASSFDRGEGEAQYF. DNA for the CDR3: TGCGCCAGCAGCTTTGATCGGGGAGAGGGAGAAGCTCAGTACTTC.